This T cell receptor (beta chain) came from a study of beta chain features in type 1 diabetes. All of the isolated RNA was reverse transcribed, so expressed TCRB transcripts were sequenced. The data were produced by immunoSEQ multiplex PCR, yet TCRdb's version contains in-frame clones alone and is incomplete. The table shows 550,000 to 850,000 clones, with over 10% occurring only once. Study-wide findings and caveats: Although PCR might favor shorter templates, it would do so equally in patients and controls. Type 1 diabetes patients had moderately but significantly shorter TCRB CDR3s in all four CD4+ subsets.

Naive, central memory, regulatory and stem cell-like memory cells within the CD4+ compartment were sorted using CD45RO/CCR7/CD25/CD127/CD95/CD27. V gave up 5 bases and J gave up 0 bases, with 11 bases separating them. There are 15 residues in the CDR3. The germline V gene encodes CDR1 MGHDK and CDR2 SYGVNS. Worth noting for this clone: Its matching antigen is unknown.

Source material: naive CD4+ T cells from blood. This chain links TRBV25-1 with TRBJ1-3; D is perhaps TRBD1 (6 bases). This TCR was recovered from a man aged 18 to 35 with type 1 diabetes. The DNA of the CDR3 is TGTGCCAGCAGTCGAGACAGGAGCTCTGGAAACACCATATATTTT. Translated, it gives CASSRDRSSGNTIYF.